Following are 10 T cell receptor beta chains from one sample sequenced in a study of cytomegalovirus exposure and HLA in healthy donors. Assay: immunoSEQ multiplex PCR; the TCRdb copy retains only in-frame clones and omits some. The table records about 83,000 clones, approximately 96% of them present only once. The sequenced sample consisted of PBMCs. The receptors were sampled from a woman under 30 in good health and CMV-seronegative.

The chain links TRBV5-8 to TRBJ2-1; D unresolved. Germline V CDR1 and CDR2: SGHTS, YDEGEE. V gave up 4 bases and J gave up 0 bases, with 14 bases separating them. There are 16 residues in the CDR3. The DNA for the CDR3 is TGTGCCAGCAGCGTAAAGACAACGGCCTCCTACAATGAGCAGTTCTTC. It specifies CASSVKTTASYNEQFF. The variable domain in full, with the rest retrieved from reference TRBV5-8 and TRBJ2-1, is EAGVTQSPTHLIKTRGQQATLRCSPISGHTSVYWYQQALGLGLQFLLWYDEGEERNRGNFPPRFSGRQFPNYSSELNVNALELEDSALYLCASSVKTTASYNEQFFGPGTRLTVL.

The chain is built from TRBV5-5 and TRBJ1-4, with D perhaps matching TRBD1 (5 bases). The CDR3 totals 14 residues. Trimming shortened V by 5 bases and J by 6 bases, and 14 bases separated the two germline ends. Germline CDR1 reads SGHKS; CDR2 reads YYEKEE (reference sequence). CDR3 region: CASSFGGGDEKLFF. The CDR3 bases are TGTGCCAGCAGTTTCGGAGGAGGGGATGAAAAACTGTTTTTT.

The chain combines TRBV4-1 with TRBJ2-7; TRBD1 matches at 10 bases. Germline-derived CDR1 and CDR2 are MGHRA and YSYEKL. V lost 2 bases to trimming and J lost 6 bases; unmatched junction nucleotides: 7. The CDR3 consists of 15 residues. The CDR3 region has the DNA TGCGCCAGCAGCCAATTTATGGGACAGGGGACCGAGCAGTACTTC. This translates into CASSQFMGQGTEQYF.

The chain is built from TRBV4-1 and TRBJ1-3; a possible D gene is TRBD1 (6 bases). V was shortened by 0 bases and J by 3 bases, with 12 bases between the two germline ends. The CDR3 consists of 16 residues. Germline V CDR1 and CDR2: MGHRA, YSYEKL. CDR3: CASSQDYRTVGNTIYF. In DNA, the CDR3 is TGCGCCAGCAGCCAAGACTATCGGACAGTTGGAAACACCATATATTTT.

In nucleotides, the CDR3 is TGTGCCAGCAGCTTGTTTCCAGGGGCTACTGGGGCCAACGTCCTGACTTTC. This sequence encodes CASSLFPGATGANVLTF. The chain recombines TRBV11-2 with TRBJ2-6; D is possibly TRBD1 (6 bases). Germline lookup yields CDR1 SGHAT and CDR2 FQNNGV. With 3 bases removed from V and 2 bases from J, the gap between germline ends came to 14 bases. The CDR3 is 17 amino acids. The complete variable domain, with remaining parts taken from reference TRBV11-2 and TRBJ2-6, reads EAGVAQSPRYKIIEKRQSVAFWCNPISGHATLYWYQQILGQGPKLLIQFQNNGVVDDSQLPKDRFSAERLKGVDSTLKIQPAKLEDSAVYLCASSLFPGATGANVLTFGAGSRLTVL.

The V call is TRBV27, the J call TRBJ1-6; tentatively, D is TRBD1 (5 bases). The CDR3 is made up of 14 amino acids. CDR1 is MNHEY, CDR2 SMNVEV, per germline (reference sequence). V lost 2 bases to trimming and J lost 6 bases, with 8 bases between them. This chain's CDR3 is CASSLQGLNSPLHF. In nucleotides, the CDR3 is TGTGCCAGCAGTTTACAGGGTCTTAATTCACCCCTCCACTTT.

This chain connects TRBV19 to TRBJ2-3; 7 bases match TRBD2. This CDR3 is 15 amino acids long. J gave up 5 bases and V 3 bases, and 8 bases lay outside the gene matches. Germline CDR1 reads LNHDA; CDR2 reads SQIVND (reference sequence). The CDR3 DNA reads TGTGCCAGTAGTATTTTTAGGGGAGGGGTAGATACGCAGTATTTT. Translated: CASSIFRGGVDTQYF.

The chain recombines TRBV27 with TRBJ2-1, with 11 bases matching TRBD2. In germline, CDR1 is MNHEY, CDR2 SMNVEV (reference sequence). CDR3 length: 16 amino acids. The junction had 3 bases not matched to a gene; V was cut back by 1 base and J by 4 bases. The DNA of the CDR3 is TGTGCCAGCAGTTTATTGGGGACTAGCGGTTACAATGAGCAGTTCTTC. This sequence encodes CASSLLGTSGYNEQFF.

This sequence joins TRBV7-9 and TRBJ1-1; D is unresolved. The CDR3 has 11 amino acids. Germline lookup yields CDR1 SEHNR and CDR2 FQNEAQ (reference sequence). V dropped 3 bases and J dropped 6 bases, with 5 bases sitting between them. CDR3: CASSFGSEAFF. The CDR3, as DNA: TGTGCCAGCAGCTTCGGGTCTGAAGCTTTCTTT.

V usage is TRBV6-4 and J usage is TRBJ1-2; 8 bases map to TRBD1. CDR1 is MRHNA and CDR2 is SNTAGT in the germline V gene. After removal of 8 bases from V and 2 bases from J, the junction contained 7 bases not matched to a gene. This CDR3 is 14 amino acids long. CDR3 in DNA: TGTGCCAGCCAACCTTGGACAGGGAACTATGGCTACACCTTC. Translated: CASQPWTGNYGYTF.